The subject of this entry is one TCR beta chain. Its cognate antigen is unknown. The data are from a study of CXCR3-negative and CXCR3-positive naive CD8 T cells. Study-level results: Naive cells with CXCR3 showed TRB CDR3s that were more hydrophobic than those in CXCR3-negative naive cells. Surface CD5 looked about the same in the naive subsets, so the authors worked out TCR strength from TRB CDR3 properties.

5' RACE with UMI labels generated the TRB cDNA libraries. TCRdb reprocessed the 5' RACE reads and keeps a single row for each CDR3 protein, giving no DNA. This listing includes about 150,000 distinct CDR3 sequences. Phenotypically, naive CD8+ T cells corresponded to CD45RO-CCR7+CD27+CD95-. CDR3 length: 16 amino acids. This TCR was sampled from a human donor in good health. Some clones in this sample may be carry-over from other donors' samples. Sequenced sample: naive CXCR3+ CD8+ T cells from blood. Described subset: CD45RO-CCR7+CD27+CD95- naive CD8+ T cells expressing CXCR3 (TNR3+). The chain recombines TRBV12-3 or TRBV12-4 with TRBJ2-1; the D gene TCRdb calls, TRBD2, cannot be checked with no DNA. The CDR3 is CASSFGLVMSYNEQFF.